This entry is about one TCR beta chain. No antigen is known for it. The CDR3 spans 16 residues. Trimming took 5 bases from V and 8 from J, leaving 24 bases between them. Germline values: CDR1 LNHDA, CDR2 SQIVND (reference sequence). This record comes from a study of T cell responses to AZD1222 COVID-19 vaccine. Profiling relied on immunoSEQ multiplex PCR, and the TCRdb table lists in-frame clones only, not all of them. Found here are 100,000 to 120,000 clones, 81% of them singletons; the top ten hold 3.5% to 5%. Study-wide results and limits: Baseline serology detected seropositivity in only a handful of AZD1222 recipients. There were repertoire samples only from the period after the peak T cell response. Spike-specific TCR breadth and depth were elevated following two AZD1222 doses.

The V call is TRBV19, the J call TRBJ1-2; perhaps TRBD1 as D (6 bases). The sample consisted of peripheral blood, taken on day 0 of AZD1222 vaccination. The sequence derives from an adult in good health. The CDR3 nucleotides are TGTGCCAGTAGTCTCCGTAGGGGGGGGCTGGGCCGCGGCTACACCTTC. Translation: CASSLRRGGLGRGYTF.